The present T cell receptor beta chain was sequenced within a study of PD-L1 blockade in urothelial cancer. Time point meaning: pretreatment peripheral blood. Between the trimmed V and J ends, which lost 4 bases and 6 bases, there was a span of 21 bases. The CDR3 runs 16 residues. Germline V lookup: CDR1 SEHNR, CDR2 FQNEAQ (reference sequence). Produced via immunoSEQ multiplex PCR; TCRdb's table is partial and in-frame only. The sample yields roughly 87,000 clones, more than 70% seen once. The source is a woman of 80 years or more with urothelial cancer. The source was PBMCs, collected around atezolizumab (anti-PD-L1) treatment. The chain has TRBV7-9 and TRBJ1-1; TRBD1 is a possible D gene (6 bases). CDR3 region: CASSSGQSRLVPEAFF. The CDR3, as DNA: TGTGCCAGCAGCTCCGGACAGTCTCGGTTAGTCCCTGAAGCTTTCTTT. Supplemented by reference TRBV7-9 and TRBJ1-1, the full variable domain reads DTGVSQNPRHKITKRGQNVTFRCDPISEHNRLYWYRQTLGQGPEFLTYFQNEAQLEKSRLLSDRFSAERPKGSFSTLEIQRTEQGDSAMYLCASSSGQSRLVPEAFFGQGTRLTVV.